What follows are 2 T cell receptor beta chains derived from one specimen sequenced in a study of T-cell reconstitution after alpha-beta-depleted transplantation in children. The library targeted TCRbeta and was prepared with unique molecular identifiers. In TCRdb, the PCR reads were re-called with MiXCR into one record per CDR3 protein. The sample shows approximately 150,000 distinct CDR3 sequences, 8% to 10% of them seen only once. The source material was PBMCs, mostly from graft donor cells, sampled 180 days after TCRalphabeta/CD19-depleted stem cell transplant. The receptors here all came from a female patient between 2 and 10 years old who had a stem cell transplant for congenital amegakaryocytic thrombocytopenia, so the T cells may come from the graft donor.

In this sample, this clonotype turned up many times. The CDR3 sequence is CAISGRQGGNEQYF. The CDR3 coding sequence is TGTGCCATCAGTGGCCGCCAGGGGGGGAACGAGCAGTACTTC. V is TRBV10-3 and J is TRBJ2-7, with D possibly called TRBD1 or TRBD2 (7 bases each). The germline V gene has CDR1 ENHRY and CDR2 SYGVKD. The CDR3 covers 14 residues. V shed 4 bases and J shed 5 bases, with 15 bases lying between them.

Ten or more counts support this clonotype. V and J are TRBV12-3 or TRBV12-4 and TRBJ2-1; 8 bases are shared with TRBD2. V was pared by 6 bases and J by 4 bases, with 8 bases of the junction left unmatched. The CDR3 is 15 amino acids. Here the CDR3 DNA reads TGTGCCAGCAGCTTTAGCGGGATAACTTACAATGAGCAGTTCTTC. This translates into CASSFSGITYNEQFF.